This TCR beta chain was obtained from a study of blood T cell repertoires in COVID-19. Across the study: The study drew acute and convalescent COVID-19 samples from the United States, Italy and Spain. From T cells, B-cell-depleted T cells, or PBMCs came the material, which was cDNA or gDNA.

CDR3 length equals 16 residues. Germline V gene lookup returns CDR1 MDHEN and CDR2 SYDVKM. V lost 4 bases to trimming and J lost 6 bases; unmatched junction nucleotides: 10. In the authors' methods: Amplified reference gene primers provided the basis for estimating nucleated cell counts. TCRdb keeps only in-frame clones here, not all; method: immunoSEQ multiplex PCR. V and J calls and clone size are those listed in that table; D and trimming were worked out from the DNA. The sample consists of over 200,000 clones, about 90% of them appearing once. The sample comprised peripheral blood. This clonotype originated in a man in his forties with active or convalescent COVID-19. The chain recombines TRBV28 with TRBJ2-7; 12 positions match TRBD2. The CDR3 nucleotides read TGTGCCAGCAGTTCCCTCCGACTAGCGGGAGACGGCGAGCAGTACTTC. It specifies CASSSLRLAGDGEQYF.